Listed below are T cell receptor beta chains from one sample, sequenced in a study of blood T cell repertoires in COVID-19. Only in-frame clones appear in the TCRdb table, and some are missing; sequencing was by immunoSEQ multiplex PCR. The data show 84,000 or so clones, roughly 80% seen once. The specimen was peripheral blood. The receptors stem from a woman of 80 years or more with acute or convalescent COVID-19. Each CDR3 is given with its conserved first and last residue. The D gene is left open where the match is weak. Expanded clones are given a class, and other clones once, few, many or no size at all.

size | J | V | D | CDR3 | DNA
. | TRBJ1-1 | TRBV14 | . | CASSRAGGSPNTEAFF | TGTGCCAGCAGTCGAGCCGGGGGATCCCCGAACACTGAAGCTTTCTTT
. | TRBJ2-1 | TRBV11-3 | TRBD1 | CASSSQGFEQFF | TGTGCCAGCAGCTCACAGGGGTTTGAGCAGTTCTTC
. | TRBJ1-2 | TRBV18 | TRBD1 | CASSPGDRDRGYTF | TGTGCCAGCTCACCCGGGGACAGGGATAGAGGCTACACCTTC
few | TRBJ2-7 | TRBV5-1 | . | CASSLGTHKAYEQYF | TGCGCCAGCAGCTTGGGGACACACAAAGCCTACGAGCAGTACTTC
. | TRBJ1-4 | TRBV5-5 | . | CASSLESGENEKLFF | TGTGCCAGCAGCTTGGAATCTGGGGAGAATGAAAAACTGTTTTTT
. | TRBJ1-1 | TRBV6-5 | . | CASSYPAGGGGTEAFF | TGTGCCAGCAGTTACCCTGCGGGGGGCGGTGGCACTGAAGCTTTCTTT
. | TRBJ2-7 | TRBV19 | TRBD2 | CASSVQGGGGNYEQYF | TGTGCCAGTAGTGTTCAGGGTGGCGGGGGGAACTACGAGCAGTACTTC
few | TRBJ2-5 | TRBV19 | TRBD1 | CASSTNPGTGGSETQYF | TGTGCCAGTAGTACAAACCCCGGGACAGGGGGCTCAGAGACCCAGTACTTC
. | TRBJ2-1 | TRBV18 | TRBD2 | CASSQSIGLAVNEQFF | TGTGCCAGCTCGCAGAGTATCGGACTAGCCGTCAATGAGCAGTTCTTC
. | TRBJ2-1 | TRBV19 | TRBD2 | CASSKTTSGAYNEQFF | TGTGCCAGTAGTAAAACGACTAGCGGGGCCTACAATGAGCAGTTCTTC
few | TRBJ2-7 | TRBV3-1/TRBV3-2 | TRBD1 | CASSRHGTGRSYEQYF | TGTGCCAGCAGCCGCCACGGGACAGGGAGGTCCTACGAGCAGTACTTC
. | TRBJ1-1 | TRBV7-3 | . | CASSRDSYGNTEAFF | TGTGCCAGCAGCCGGGACTCGTATGGGAACACTGAAGCTTTCTTT
. | TRBJ1-2 | TRBV7-2 | . | CASSLDAGSTGYTF | TGTGCCAGCAGCTTAGATGCGGGATCCACTGGCTACACCTTC
. | TRBJ2-1 | TRBV5-1 | TRBD2 | CARQTSCLAGVGPYNEQFF | TGCGCCAGGCAAACCTCTTGCTTGGCGGGAGTAGGGCCCTACAATGAGCAGTTCTTC
many | TRBJ2-7 | TRBV4-1 | TRBD1 | CASSPTGGFLEQYF | TGCGCCAGCAGCCCGACAGGGGGCTTCCTCGAGCAGTACTTC
once | TRBJ2-7 | TRBV14 | TRBD2 | CASSRAGTTSYEQYF | TGTGCCAGCAGCCGTGCCGGGACTACATCCTACGAGCAGTACTTC
. | TRBJ2-2 | TRBV11-2 | TRBD2 | CASSPRLAGLGELFF | TGTGCCAGCAGCCCCCGCCTAGCGGGATTGGGGGAGCTGTTTTTT
. | TRBJ2-7 | TRBV19 | TRBD1 | CASSSGQALYEQYF | TGTGCCAGTAGTTCGGGACAGGCCTTATACGAGCAGTACTTC
. | TRBJ2-5 | TRBV30 | . | CAGEDRGQETQYF | TGTGCCGGGGAAGACCGGGGCCAAGAGACCCAGTACTTC
. | TRBJ2-7 | TRBV4-1 | TRBD2 | CASSQVRAGGQEQYF | TGCGCCAGCAGCCAAGTTCGAGCGGGAGGTCAAGAGCAGTACTTC
. | TRBJ2-5 | TRBV21-1 | . | CASSKVGGPYQETQYF | TGTGCCAGCAGCAAAGTCGGGGGTCCGTACCAAGAGACCCAGTACTTC
. | TRBJ2-2 | TRBV30 | TRBD2 | CACQLGRANTGELFF | TGTGCCTGTCAACTCGGGAGGGCGAACACCGGGGAGCTGTTTTTT
. | TRBJ1-1 | TRBV3-1/TRBV3-2 | . | CASSPRTLLGTEAFF | TGTGCCAGCAGCCCTCGGACACTTTTGGGCACTGAAGCTTTCTTT
. | TRBJ2-3 | TRBV5-4 | . | CASSFYRTSTDTQYF | TGTGCCAGCAGCTTTTACCGTACTAGCACAGATACGCAGTATTTT
. | TRBJ2-3 | TRBV20-1 | . | CSASPSGTDTQYF | TGCAGTGCTAGTCCGAGCGGCACAGATACGCAGTATTTT
. | TRBJ2-1 | TRBV7-6 | TRBD1 | CASSLWTGDSEQFF | TGTGCCAGCAGCTTATGGACAGGAGATTCCGAGCAGTTCTTC
. | TRBJ2-7 | TRBV5-1 | TRBD1 | CASSSGQGASYEQYF | TGCGCCAGCAGCTCGGGGCAGGGGGCCTCCTACGAGCAGTACTTC
. | TRBJ1-1 | TRBV20-1 | . | CSATRNTEAFF | TGCAGTGCAACAAGGAACACTGAAGCTTTCTTT
. | TRBJ2-5 | TRBV10-1 | TRBD2 | CASRGRRGSQETQYF | TGCGCCAGCAGGGGGAGGCGCGGGAGCCAAGAGACCCAGTACTTC
. | TRBJ2-3 | TRBV3-1/TRBV3-2 | TRBD2 | CAIWDYRTDTQYF | TGTGCCATATGGGACTATCGCACAGATACGCAGTATTTT
few | TRBJ1-1 | TRBV29-1 | . | CSVFGPGGGAFF | TGCAGCGTTTTTGGTCCAGGCGGGGGAGCTTTCTTT
. | TRBJ1-1 | TRBV7-9 | TRBD1 | CASRITGTGNTEAFF | TGTGCCAGCAGAATAACCGGGACAGGGAACACTGAAGCTTTCTTT
. | TRBJ1-1 | TRBV5-4 | . | CASSPAGRLNTEAFF | TGTGCCAGCAGCCCGGCGGGACGACTGAACACTGAAGCTTTCTTT
. | TRBJ2-1 | TRBV5-1 | . | CASSIGVAYNEQFF | TGCGCCAGCAGCATAGGGGTCGCCTACAATGAGCAGTTCTTC
few | TRBJ1-1 | TRBV3-1/TRBV3-2 | . | CASSQSGGNTEAFF | TGTGCCAGCAGCCAATCCGGGGGGAACACTGAAGCTTTCTTT
few | TRBJ1-2 | TRBV29-1 | . | CSVEEGTRALNYGYTF | TGCAGCGTTGAAGAGGGGACACGCGCGCTTAACTATGGCTACACCTTC
. | TRBJ2-5 | TRBV5-4 | . | CASSLTGAGLETQYF | TGTGCCAGCAGCTTGACAGGCGCCGGTTTGGAGACCCAGTACTTC
. | TRBJ1-5 | TRBV19 | . | CASRMFGEGKQPQHF | TGTGCCAGTAGGATGTTCGGGGAGGGTAAGCAGCCCCAGCATTTT
. | TRBJ2-7 | TRBV7-9 | TRBD1 | CASSLWQGASYEQYF | TGTGCCAGCAGCTTATGGCAGGGGGCCTCCTACGAGCAGTACTTC
. | TRBJ2-1 | TRBV5-1 | . | CASSLSLEANEQFF | TGCGCCAGCAGCTTGTCCCTAGAGGCCAATGAGCAGTTCTTC
. | TRBJ2-7 | TRBV20-1 | . | CSASRVYEQYF | TGCAGTGCTAGCCGGGTCTACGAGCAGTACTTC